This TCR beta chain is drawn from a study of blood T cell repertoires in COVID-19. Overall study context: Nucleic acid was either cDNA or gDNA, and it came from T cells, B-cell-depleted T cells, or PBMCs.

The CDR3 has 14 amino acids. With 3 bases removed from V and 0 bases from J, the gap between germline ends came to 7 bases. Germline loops: CDR1 MNHEY, CDR2 SVGAGI. Original methodology: Amplification from reference gene primers served as the basis for estimated nucleated cell counts. Sequenced by immunoSEQ multiplex PCR; TCRdb stores in-frame clones only, minus some. That table gives V, J and clone size, and the DNA gave D and trimming. This table holds roughly 280,000 clones, about 86% found once. The material sequenced was peripheral blood. J is TRBJ2-3 and V is TRBV6-5; D is unclear. The receptor was derived from a man younger than 45 with active or convalescent COVID-19. The CDR3 DNA follows: TGTGCCAGCAGTTATGGAGCCAGCACAGATACGCAGTATTTT. This gives the protein CASSYGASTDTQYF.